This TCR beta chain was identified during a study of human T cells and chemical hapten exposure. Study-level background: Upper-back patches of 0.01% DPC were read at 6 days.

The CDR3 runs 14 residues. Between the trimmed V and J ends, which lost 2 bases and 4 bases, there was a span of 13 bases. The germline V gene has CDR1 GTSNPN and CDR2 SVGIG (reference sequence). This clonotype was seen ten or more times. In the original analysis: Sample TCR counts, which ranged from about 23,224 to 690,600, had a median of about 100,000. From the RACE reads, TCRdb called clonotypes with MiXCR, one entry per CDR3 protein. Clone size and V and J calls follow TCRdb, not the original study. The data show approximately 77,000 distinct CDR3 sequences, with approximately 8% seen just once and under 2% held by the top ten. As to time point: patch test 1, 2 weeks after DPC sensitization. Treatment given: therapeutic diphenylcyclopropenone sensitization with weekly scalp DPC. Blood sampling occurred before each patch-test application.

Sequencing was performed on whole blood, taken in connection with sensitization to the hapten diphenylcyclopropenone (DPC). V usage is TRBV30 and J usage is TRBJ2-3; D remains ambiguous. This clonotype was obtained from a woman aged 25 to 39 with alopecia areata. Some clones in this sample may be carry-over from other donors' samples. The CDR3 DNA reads TGTGCCTGGAGTCCCCCCCCGGATGCAGATACGCAGTATTTT. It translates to CAWSPPPDADTQYF.